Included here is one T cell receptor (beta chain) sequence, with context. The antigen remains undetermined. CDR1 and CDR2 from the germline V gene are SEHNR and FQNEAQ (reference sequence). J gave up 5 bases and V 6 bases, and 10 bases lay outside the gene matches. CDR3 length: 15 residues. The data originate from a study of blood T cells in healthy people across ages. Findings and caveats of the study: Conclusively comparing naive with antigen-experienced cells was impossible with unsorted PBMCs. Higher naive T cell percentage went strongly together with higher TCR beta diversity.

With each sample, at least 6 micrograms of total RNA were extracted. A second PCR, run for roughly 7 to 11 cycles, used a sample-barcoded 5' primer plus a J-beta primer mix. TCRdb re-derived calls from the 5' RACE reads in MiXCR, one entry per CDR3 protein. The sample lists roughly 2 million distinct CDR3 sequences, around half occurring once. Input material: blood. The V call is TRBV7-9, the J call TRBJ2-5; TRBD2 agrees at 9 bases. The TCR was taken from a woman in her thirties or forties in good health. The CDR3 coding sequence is TGTGCCAGCAGACTGAGCGGGGGGTATATGGAGACCCAGTACTTC. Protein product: CASRLSGGYMETQYF.